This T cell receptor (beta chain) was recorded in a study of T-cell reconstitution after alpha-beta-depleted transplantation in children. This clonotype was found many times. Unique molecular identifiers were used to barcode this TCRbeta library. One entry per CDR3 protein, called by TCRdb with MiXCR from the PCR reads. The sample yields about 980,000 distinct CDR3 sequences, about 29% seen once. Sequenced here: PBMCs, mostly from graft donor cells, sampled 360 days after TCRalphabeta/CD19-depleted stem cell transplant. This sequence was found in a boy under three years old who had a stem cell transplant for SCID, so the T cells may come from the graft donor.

In DNA, the CDR3 is TGCAGCGTTGGGGAGGGCTACGAGCAGTACTTC. It is translated as CSVGEGYEQYF. The chain has TRBV29-1 and TRBJ2-7; 7 nucleotides agree with TRBD2. Germline V CDR1 and CDR2: SQVTM, ANQGSEA. There are 11 residues in the CDR3. The ends lost 4 bases at V and 3 bases at J; junction bases unmatched: 0.